Listed here are 4 T cell receptor beta chains from one sample, sequenced in a study of T cell clones after liver transplantation. Assay used: immunoSEQ multiplex PCR; TCRdb lists only in-frame clones, some missing. The table has about 78,000 clones, 80% seen once. Sequencing was performed on CD4+ T cells from blood, taken before liver transplant. The source is a human donor who received a liver transplant.

This clone was seen a handful of times. This sequence joins TRBV21-1 and TRBJ1-2. TRBV21-1 has pseudogene status. The CDR3 contains 11 residues. CDR3 sequence reads: CASVPLYGYTF. CDR3 coding DNA: TGTGCCAGCGTACCCCTCTATGGCTACACCTTC.

This chain uses TRBV6-5 with TRBJ2-5; D is ambiguous. This CDR3 region has 13 residues. Between the trimmed V and J ends, which lost 7 bases and 4 bases, there was a span of 13 bases. Germline CDR1 and CDR2: MNHEY and SVGAGI. The CDR3 sequence: CASNLFLAETQYF. The CDR3 DNA follows: TGTGCCAGCAACTTGTTCTTGGCAGAGACCCAGTACTTC.

The chain has TRBV28 and TRBJ2-3; D unclear. This CDR3 spans 11 amino acids. V was clipped by 3 bases and J by 6 bases, with 4 bases between them. Germline CDR1 reads MDHEN; CDR2 reads SYDVKM. DNA for the CDR3: TGTGCCAGCAGTTTTGATGATACGCAGTATTTT. Residues: CASSFDDTQYF.

This clone came up once. This sequence joins TRBV2 and TRBJ1-2, with TRBD1 matching 10 bases. V was pared by 4 bases and J by 5 bases, with 4 bases of the junction left unmatched. This CDR3 contains 14 residues. Germline V gives CDR1 SNHLY, CDR2 FYNNEI. The CDR3 DNA reads TGTGCCAGCAGTGCTGGACAGGGGGTGTATGGCTACACCTTC. This gives the protein CASSAGQGVYGYTF.